The clone carrying this T cell receptor beta chain was observed a single time. These data are taken from a study of blood T cell repertoires in COVID-19. Repertoires were generated with immunoSEQ multiplex PCR, while TCRdb's copy carries only in-frame clones and drops some. The sample carries about 100,000 clones, around 90% recorded once. Between the trimmed V and J ends, which lost 5 bases and 7 bases, there was a span of 12 bases. CDR1 and CDR2 (germline): LNHDA, SQIVND (reference sequence). There are 13 residues in the CDR3. The sequencing sample was made of peripheral blood. This clonotype was sampled from an older man with acute or convalescent COVID-19. The chain recombines TRBV19 with TRBJ1-5, with TRBD1 as a possible D gene (6 bases). The CDR3 protein is CASSGGARQPQHF. Written as DNA, the CDR3 is TGTGCCAGTAGTGGGGGGGCACGCCAGCCCCAGCATTTT. The full variable domain, with the rest looked up from reference TRBV19 and TRBJ1-5, is DGGITQSPKYLFRKEGQNVTLSCEQNLNHDAMYWYRQDPGQGLRLIYYSQIVNDFQKGDIAEGYSVSREKKESFPLTVTSAQKNPTAFYLCASSGGARQPQHFGDGTRLSIL.